This entry lists 17 T cell receptor beta chains sequenced from one sample in a study of regulatory T cells in long-lasting Graves disease. The time point: newly diagnosed GD, antithyroid drugs for less than 3 months. Generation of the TCR library employed RNA extracted from PBMCs. Assembly of TCR beta libraries relied on iRepertoire HTBI primers together with Arm-PCR of CDR3 regions. TCRdb reanalysed the multiplex PCR reads using MiXCR and keeps one entry per CDR3 protein. The profile shows 520,000 or so distinct CDR3 sequences, approximately 12% of them singletons. The same sample was also used in a study of T cells in Graves' hyperthyroidism and ophthalmopathy.

Source: peripheral blood mononuclear cells (PBMCs), taken at new diagnosis, from a patient treated with antithyroid drugs. The receptors come from a woman between 25 and 40 years old with Graves disease.

This clonotype was recorded a few times. This chain links TRBV5-8 with TRBJ1-2; D perhaps matches TRBD1 (5 bases). The CDR3 runs to 10 residues. Germline assignment: CDR1 SGHTS and CDR2 YDEGEE. V was pared by 10 bases and J by 4 bases, with 8 bases between. The CDR3 nucleotides read TGTGCCGGACAACGCTATGGCTACACCTTC. Translating gives CAGQRYGYTF.

This clonotype was counted only a few times. The chain uses TRBV20-1 and TRBJ2-1; D ambiguous. The V gene lost 0 bases and the J gene lost 7 bases, with 13 bases spanning the gap. The CDR3 has 14 residues. The germline V gene has CDR1 DFQATT and CDR2 SNEGSKA (reference sequence). The CDR3 loop is CSAREIYGENEQFF. The CDR3 nucleotides read TGCAGTGCTAGAGAAATCTACGGCGAGAATGAGCAGTTCTTC.

This clonotype was counted ten times or more. The chain is built from TRBV20-1 and TRBJ2-2; D not certain. Trimming took 6 bases from V and 5 from J, leaving 13 bases between them. The CDR3 extends over 13 amino acids. CDR1 DFQATT and CDR2 SNEGSKA come from the germline V gene (reference sequence). The CDR3 loop is CSAREARTGELFF. The CDR3 DNA follows: TGCAGTGCCCGCGAGGCGCGGACCGGGGAGCTGTTTTTT.

This clonotype was counted many times. The rearrangement uses TRBV12-3 or TRBV12-4 and TRBJ2-4; D is perhaps TRBD2 (5 bases). Trimming took off 5 bases at V and 0 bases at J, with 8 bases between the two ends. This CDR3 comprises 14 residues. CDR3 loop: CASSELAAKNIQYF. Written as DNA, the CDR3 is TGTGCCAGCAGTGAGCTAGCAGCCAAAAACATTCAGTACTTC.

This clonotype was counted many times. The chain recombines TRBV12-5 with TRBJ1-1; weak D call: TRBD1 (6 bases). The CDR3 is 14 residues long. Germline CDR1 LGHNT, CDR2 FRNRAP. Trimming pared 4 bases from V and 0 bases from J, leaving 9 bases between. The CDR3 coding sequence is TGTGCTAGTGGTTCCGGGACATTGAACACTGAAGCTTTCTTT. It translates to CASGSGTLNTEAFF.

This clonotype was counted many times. The genes are TRBV28 and TRBJ2-3; 9 bases align to TRBD2. CDR1 MDHEN and CDR2 SYDVKM come from the germline V gene. With 2 bases clipped from V and 4 bases from J, the junction kept 13 bases outside the gene matches. The CDR3 has 18 amino acids. CDR3 nucleotide sequence: TGTGCCAGCAGTTTAGAAGAGAAAGCTAGCGGGATCCCAGATACGCAGTATTTT. It encodes CASSLEEKASGIPDTQYF. Variable domain in full (rest from reference TRBV28 and TRBJ2-3): DVKVTQSSRYLVKRTGEKVFLECVQDMDHENMFWYRQDPGLGLRLIYFSYDVKMKEKGDIPEGYSVSREKKERFSLILESASTNQTSMYLCASSLEEKASGIPDTQYFGPGTRLTVL.

The table lists this clonotype with many counts. The chain joins TRBV12-3 or TRBV12-4 to TRBJ1-2, with 12 bases identical to TRBD1. The CDR3 loop spans 15 amino acids. The V and J ends lost 3 bases and 6 bases, in that order; junction bases with no gene match: 5. The CDR3 protein is CASSLGTGGGDGYTF. The CDR3 DNA is TGTGCCAGCAGTTTGGGGACAGGGGGCGGAGATGGCTACACCTTC.

This rearrangement joins TRBV19 to TRBJ1-2; 7 nucleotides match TRBD1. The V gene's germline CDR1 is LNHDA and CDR2 SQIVND (reference sequence). J was trimmed by 10 bases and V by 9 bases; bases with no gene match: 14. This CDR3 is built from 13 residues. The CDR3 loop reads CASVTTGEIVYTF. Here the CDR3 DNA reads TGTGCCAGCGTGACTACAGGGGAAATCGTCTACACCTTC.

The rearrangement links TRBV3-1 to TRBJ2-1; 9 bases align to TRBD2. V lost 1 base, J lost 15 bases, and 10 bases stayed unmatched. The CDR3 has 14 amino acids. CDR1 LGHDT and CDR2 YNNKEL come from the germline V gene (reference sequence). The CDR3 nucleotides are TGTGCCAGCAGCCAAGCAACATCCGGGACTAGCCTGTTCTTC. This gives the protein CASSQATSGTSLFF.

This sequence joins TRBV19 and TRBJ2-7; 8 nucleotides match TRBD1. Germline CDR1 is LNHDA and CDR2 is SQIVND (reference sequence). The CDR3 has 15 residues. Germline trimming cut 5 bases from V and 7 bases from J; bases unmatched to any gene: 13. The CDR3 sequence is CASSPSGQGRGEQYF. The CDR3 DNA is TGTGCCAGTAGTCCATCCGGACAGGGCCGTGGAGAGCAGTACTTC.

This clonotype was observed many times. The genes are TRBV11-2 and TRBJ2-1; TRBD2 is a possible D gene (6 bases). Trimming cost V 3 bases and J 4 bases, with 10 bases left between them. Germline V lookup: CDR1 SGHAT, CDR2 FQNNGV. The CDR3 has 14 residues. CDR3 sequence (DNA): TGTGCCAGCAGCTTTGCCGGGACTTACAATGAGCAGTTCTTC. This gives the protein CASSFAGTYNEQFF.

This clonotype has a count of ten or more. The chain links TRBV2 to TRBJ2-1; the D is unclear. V lost 1 base, J lost 10 bases, and 8 bases lay in between. Germline lookup yields CDR1 SNHLY and CDR2 FYNNEI. The CDR3 has 12 residues. CDR3 sequence reads: CASSEVSEEQFF. DNA for the CDR3: TGTGCCAGCAGTGAAGTTTCGGAAGAGCAGTTCTTC.

This chain joins TRBV12-5 and TRBJ2-1; D is perhaps TRBD1 (5 bases). The germline CDR1 and CDR2 sequences are LGHNT and FRNRAP. The CDR3 loop spans 15 amino acids. V lost 6 bases and J 4 bases, leaving 16 bases between the germline ends. The chain's CDR3 is CASGPLDRRYNEQFF. CDR3 coding DNA: TGTGCTAGTGGCCCTCTTGACAGACGGTACAATGAGCAGTTCTTC.

In its sample, this clonotype was seen a few times. The chain employs TRBV6-1 and TRBJ2-3; 8 nucleotides line up with TRBD2. V shed 7 bases and J 2 bases; nucleotides not matched to a gene: 11. The length of the CDR3 is 16 residues. Germline V gives CDR1 MNHNS, CDR2 SASEGT. The CDR3: CASISHLSGTTDTQYF. For the CDR3, the DNA is TGTGCCAGCATTTCACACCTTAGCGGGACCACAGATACGCAGTATTTT.

Ten or more counts support this clonotype. The chain links TRBV6-1 to TRBJ1-5, with D perhaps matching TRBD1 (5 bases). This CDR3 contains 15 residues. V was cut by 6 bases and J by 1 base, with 13 bases left in between. Germline CDR1 reads MNHNS; CDR2 reads SASEGT. In DNA, the CDR3 is TGTGCCAGCAGACTCGGGACGGCGAGCAATCAGCCCCAGCATTTT. This sequence encodes CASRLGTASNQPQHF.

The chain employs TRBV4-3 and TRBJ2-1, with a tentative D call TRBD2 (5 bases). The ends were cut back, 1 base at V and 2 bases at J, with 9 bases in the middle. CDR1 is LGHNA and CDR2 is YSLEER in the germline V gene. CDR3 length equals 15 residues. DNA for the CDR3: TGCGCCAGCAGCCAAGTAGCGACTCCCTACAATGAGCAGTTCTTC. Amino acids: CASSQVATPYNEQFF.

Many counts were recorded for this clonotype. The rearrangement links TRBV6-2 or TRBV6-3 to TRBJ2-1; D gene unclear. This CDR3 has 12 residues. Germline V CDR1 and CDR2: MNHEY, SVGEGT. Trimming shortened V by 6 bases and J by 9 bases, and 12 bases separated the two germline ends. CDR3 region: CASSPRIGEQFF. The CDR3 region has the DNA TGTGCCAGCAGCCCCCGAATTGGTGAGCAGTTCTTC.